This T cell receptor (beta chain) stems from a study of OX40 agonist ivuxolimab in advanced cancers. With regard to this clone: No antigen is known for it.

V was pared by 4 bases and J by 9 bases, with 12 bases of the junction left unmatched. The CDR3 covers 14 residues. Germline CDR1 and CDR2: SGHRS and YFSETQ. Points from the study as a whole: Clonal expansion from baseline to week 6 occurred in both CD4+ and CD8+ T cells.

TCRdb's table, derived via immunoSEQ multiplex PCR, lists solely in-frame clones and lacks some. The repertoire holds about 53,000 clones, with 79% as singletons. Sequencing was performed on CD4+ or CD8+ T cells sorted from blood, taken in a trial of the OX40 agonist ivuxolimab. The receptor comes from an adult with an advanced solid tumor such as melanoma, head and neck, liver or kidney cancer. The chain couples TRBV5-1 to TRBJ2-7; 8 positions match TRBD1. CDR3 nucleotide sequence: TGCGCCAGCAGCCCGTTAGACAGGGGCAACGTGCAGTACTTC. Translation: CASSPLDRGNVQYF.